This paragraph reports one T cell receptor beta chain. Original handling: Amplification of reference gene primers was used by the study to estimate nucleated cell counts. Clones were read by immunoSEQ multiplex PCR, and TCRdb kept only the in-frame ones, dropping some. V, J and clone size derive from that table, while D and trimming were established from the DNA sequence. The sample has 60,000 to 75,000 clones, around 80% seen once. The sample is drawn from a study of blood T cell repertoires in COVID-19. This CDR3 is 13 amino acids long. The V end lost 5 bases, the J end lost 2 bases, and 11 bases lay between the germline ends. CDR1 and CDR2 from the germline V gene are SGHDT and YYEEEE.

The chain is built from TRBV5-6 and TRBJ2-7; possibly TRBD1 for D (6 bases). This clonotype was obtained from a man in his 60s with active or convalescent COVID-19. The sequenced sample consisted of peripheral blood. The CDR3 DNA reads as TGTGCCAGCAGTGACAGGACGACCTACGAGCAGTACTTC. Protein product: CASSDRTTYEQYF.